This entry lists 24 T cell receptor beta chains sequenced from one sample in a study of T cells in Graves' hyperthyroidism and ophthalmopathy. RNA transcripts served as the template for amplifying TCR beta CDR3 regions. The HTBI primer set was used in a first-round RT-PCR of the TCR CDR3. One entry per CDR3 protein results from TCRdb running MiXCR on the multiplex PCR reads. The sample shows about 600,000 distinct CDR3 sequences, 13% to 15% of them seen only once. The sample was blood. These receptors were taken from a woman aged 18-35 years with Graves' ophthalmopathy.

This clonotype was recorded many times. This chain links TRBV27 with TRBJ2-1; D not resolved. This CDR3 contains 16 residues. Trimming left V 7 bases short and J 0 bases short, with 16 bases between. The germline gives CDR1 MNHEY, CDR2 SMNVEV (reference sequence). DNA of the CDR3: TGTGCCAGCATGGGGTATGGGAAGAGCTCCTACAATGAGCAGTTCTTC. It yields the protein CASMGYGKSSYNEQFF.

The sample holds many counts of this clonotype. CDR3 residues: CASSFTGQDQETQYF. The DNA for the CDR3 is TGTGCCAGCAGTTTCACCGGACAGGACCAAGAGACCCAGTACTTC. The V call is TRBV28, the J call TRBJ2-5; 7 bases map to TRBD1. Per germline, CDR1 MDHEN and CDR2 SYDVKM. V lost 3 bases to trimming and J lost 0 bases; unmatched junction nucleotides: 4. The CDR3 covers 15 residues.

In its sample, this clonotype was seen a few times. The chain carries TRBV4-1 and TRBJ2-1, with 14 bases lining up with TRBD2. Germline CDR1 and CDR2: MGHRA and YSYEKL. The CDR3 contains 17 residues. Unmatched junction bases numbered 2, after V lost 3 bases and J lost 1 base. The CDR3 DNA is TGCGCCAGCAGCCATGGACTAGCGGGAGGATCCTACAATGAGCAGTTCTTC. Protein: CASSHGLAGGSYNEQFF.

In this sample, this clonotype turned up many times. The chain uses TRBV7-2 and TRBJ2-5; 10 nucleotides line up with TRBD1. The germline gives CDR1 SGHTA, CDR2 FQGNSA. The CDR3 is 14 amino acids. Trimming took 5 bases from V and 4 from J; bases not matched to a gene: 4. This CDR3 reads CASSPRDRGETQYF. In DNA form, the CDR3 reads TGTGCCAGCAGCCCCCGGGACAGGGGAGAGACCCAGTACTTC.

J is TRBJ2-3 and V is TRBV12-3 or TRBV12-4; 11 bases agree with TRBD2. The V segment lost 6 bases and the J segment 0 bases; nucleotides outside the gene matches: 14. The CDR3 sequence is 19 residues long. The CDR3 sequence: CASSGRTSGRSISTDTQYF. The CDR3 DNA is TGTGCCAGCAGCGGCCGGACTAGCGGGCGCAGCATAAGCACAGATACGCAGTATTTT.

This clonotype was recorded a few times. A much larger clone differs by one base, so this may be a read error. The chain is built from TRBV27 and TRBJ2-7; D gene ambiguous. In germline, CDR1 is MNHEY, CDR2 SMNVEV (reference sequence). The CDR3 spans 16 residues. V shed 6 bases and J shed 9 bases, with 27 bases lying between them. The CDR3 region is CASRNLANPLMARQYF. CDR3 nucleotide sequence: TGTGCCAGCAGAAACCTCGCGAATCCTCTTATGGCAAGGCAGTACTTC.

Ten or more counts support this clonotype. The rearrangement links TRBV12-3 or TRBV12-4 to TRBJ2-1; possible D gene TRBD1, 6 bases. The CDR3 extends over 14 amino acids. V was pared by 7 bases and J by 5 bases, with 15 bases between. The CDR3, as DNA: TGTGCCAGCACTCGCAGGCGGACAGACAATGAGCAGTTCTTC. This translates into CASTRRRTDNEQFF.

This clonotype has at least ten counts. The chain recombines TRBV28 with TRBJ2-3; the match to TRBD2 covers 7 bases. This CDR3 has 16 amino acids. Germline V lookup: CDR1 MDHEN, CDR2 SYDVKM. V shed 3 bases and J 5 bases; nucleotides not matched to a gene: 11. The CDR3 protein is CASSFVPGGYGDTQYF. The DNA of the CDR3 is TGTGCCAGCAGTTTCGTCCCGGGAGGTTACGGAGATACGCAGTATTTT.

This clonotype occurred many times. This chain links TRBV28 with TRBJ2-4; a weak D match, TRBD2 (7 bases). The V end was cut by 2 bases, the J end by 6 bases, with 14 bases between. Germline assignment: CDR1 MDHEN and CDR2 SYDVKM. CDR3 length: 15 amino acids. The CDR3 is CASSLDGGGGNIQYF. The CDR3 DNA is TGTGCCAGCAGTTTAGATGGGGGCGGGGGAAACATTCAGTACTTC.

As to this clonotype: Mismatch with germline at one junction end may stem from a read error. V and J are TRBV24-1 and TRBJ1-5; D unresolved. There are 12 residues in the CDR3. CDR1 and CDR2 (germline): KGHDR, SFDVKD. CDR3 region: CASSDSSQPQHF. As DNA, the CDR3 is TGTGCCTCCAGTGATTCCAGTCAGCCCCAGCATTTT.

The chain's CDR3 is CAGIIGNTEAFF. Here the CDR3 DNA reads TGTGCCGGCATAATTGGGAACACTGAAGCTTTCTTT. This chain uses TRBV27 with TRBJ1-1; no definite D call. The germline V and J ends were trimmed by 11 bases and 1 base, with 11 bases remaining between them. The CDR3 spans 12 residues. Germline-derived CDR1 and CDR2 are MNHEY and SMNVEV (reference sequence).

The sample holds a few counts of this clonotype. The rearrangement links TRBV5-6 to TRBJ2-1; tentatively, D is TRBD1 (6 bases). The CDR3 is 15 amino acids. Trimming stripped 4 bases from V and 4 bases from J, with 15 bases between. Germline V gives CDR1 SGHDT, CDR2 YYEEEE. The CDR3 loop reads CASSKGVAPYNEQFF. CDR3 nucleotides: TGTGCCAGCAGCAAGGGGGTAGCTCCGTACAATGAGCAGTTCTTC.

The genes are TRBV6-1 and TRBJ2-3; TRBD2 aligns across 11 bases. Per the germline V gene, CDR1 is MNHNS and CDR2 is SASEGT. With 6 bases clipped from V and 7 bases from J, the junction kept 9 bases outside the gene matches. The CDR3 totals 15 residues. The CDR3: CASSTLAGAPYTQYF. In DNA form, the CDR3 reads TGTGCCAGCAGCACACTAGCGGGAGCCCCGTATACGCAGTATTTT.

In this sample, this clonotype turned up once. The J gene is TRBJ2-3, the V gene TRBV7-9, with 8 bases identical to TRBD1. Germline CDR1 reads SEHNR; CDR2 reads FQNEAQ (reference sequence). Unmatched junction bases numbered 5, after V lost 1 base and J lost 2 bases. The CDR3 sequence is 16 residues long. The CDR3, as DNA: TGTGCCAGCAGCTTAGGGAGGGACAGGATCACAGATACGCAGTATTTT. Translating gives CASSLGRDRITDTQYF. Variable domain in full (rest from reference TRBV7-9 and TRBJ2-3): DTGVSQNPRHKITKRGQNVTFRCDPISEHNRLYWYRQTLGQGPEFLTYFQNEAQLEKSRLLSDRFSAERPKGSFSTLEIQRTEQGDSAMYLCASSLGRDRITDTQYFGPGTRLTVL.

The chain employs TRBV19 and TRBJ2-4; D call uncertain. This CDR3 contains 16 residues. The germline V gene encodes CDR1 LNHDA and CDR2 SQIVND (reference sequence). Trimming shortened V by 4 bases and J by 0 bases, and 13 bases separated the two germline ends. This CDR3 reads CASSKSMSVAKNIQYF. The CDR3 nucleotides read TGTGCCAGTAGTAAATCCATGTCTGTAGCCAAAAACATTCAGTACTTC.

This clonotype was counted a few times. The chain uses TRBV7-9 and TRBJ2-7; TRBD1 matches 7 bases. V was pared by 5 bases and J by 1 base, with 8 bases of the junction left unmatched. The CDR3 is made up of 15 amino acids. Germline V lookup: CDR1 SEHNR, CDR2 FQNEAQ (reference sequence). The CDR3 sequence: CASSPWDSASYEQYF. In DNA form, the CDR3 reads TGTGCCAGCAGCCCTTGGGACAGTGCATCCTACGAGCAGTACTTC.

In DNA form, the CDR3 reads TGTGCCACCAGTGATTTGAGTAGCACTGAAGCTTTCTTT. The encoded protein is CATSDLSSTEAFF. The gene calls are TRBV24-1 and TRBJ1-1; D is unresolved. The CDR3 spans 13 residues. V lost 0 bases and J 4 bases, leaving 5 bases between the germline ends. Germline CDR1 KGHDR, CDR2 SFDVKD.

At least ten counts were recorded for this clonotype. The chain couples TRBV27 to TRBJ2-3; the D is unclear. The V end was cut by 6 bases, the J end by 4 bases, with 8 bases between. Germline V gene data show CDR1 as MNHEY and CDR2 as SMNVEV (reference sequence). CDR3 length: 12 amino acids. This CDR3 reads CASRPSADTQYF. CDR3 DNA sequence: TGTGCCAGCAGACCCAGTGCAGATACGCAGTATTTT.

The chain joins TRBV18 to TRBJ2-7; 7 bases align to TRBD1. CDR1 and CDR2 from the germline V gene are KGHSH and LQKENI. This CDR3 spans 16 amino acids. V lost 2 bases and J lost 0; bases outside the gene matches: 7. Here the CDR3 reads CASSPSRDSYSYEQYF. In DNA, the CDR3 is TGTGCCAGCTCACCATCCCGGGACAGTTACTCCTACGAGCAGTACTTC.

This clonotype was detected a few times. The chain links TRBV5-1 to TRBJ2-1, with TRBD2 matching over 11 bases. The trim removed 2 bases at V and 2 bases at J, leaving 3 bases unmatched. This CDR3 is built from 16 residues. The V gene's germline CDR1 is SGHRS and CDR2 YFSETQ. The CDR3 loop reads CASSLTSGSPYNEQFF. CDR3 nucleotide sequence: TGCGCCAGCAGCTTAACTAGCGGGAGCCCCTACAATGAGCAGTTCTTC. Using reference TRBV5-1 and TRBJ2-1 for the parts outside the CDR3, the full variable domain is KAGVTQTPRYLIKTRGQQVTLSCSPISGHRSVSWYQQTPGQGLQFLFEYFSETQRNKGNFPGRFSGRQFSNSRSEMNVSTLELGDSALYLCASSLTSGSPYNEQFFGPGTRLTVL.

This clonotype was counted many times. This chain joins TRBV7-2 and TRBJ1-5, with 7 nucleotides matching TRBD1. Germline V CDR1 and CDR2: SGHTA, FQGNSA. The CDR3 contains 15 residues. The V segment lost 1 base and the J segment 7 bases; nucleotides outside the gene matches: 7. The CDR3 region has the DNA TGTGCCAGCAGCTTAGGCGCCTCAGGGGGGCAGCCCCAGCATTTT. Its protein product is CASSLGASGGQPQHF.

There are many counts of this clonotype. The rearrangement uses TRBV30 and TRBJ1-2; a weak D match, TRBD1 (6 bases). Trimming took off 3 bases at V and 2 bases at J, with 10 bases between the two ends. The V gene's germline CDR1 is GTSNPN and CDR2 SVGIG (reference sequence). The CDR3 length is 13 residues. CDR3 coding DNA: TGTGCCTGGAGCGACAGGATAAACTATGGCTACACCTTC. As protein: CAWSDRINYGYTF.

About this clonotype: A much larger clone differs from this one at a single base, so this may be a read error. In nucleotides, the CDR3 is TGTGCCAGCAGGGACCCCGACGCCTATGGCTACACCTTC. Translated: CASRDPDAYGYTF. The rearrangement joins TRBV6-1 to TRBJ1-2; no firm D call. There are 13 residues in the CDR3. Trimming removed 6 bases at V and 4 bases at J, with 12 bases between. Germline CDR1 reads MNHNS; CDR2 reads SASEGT.

Comments on this clonotype: A read error may explain this, as a much larger clone is one base away. J is TRBJ2-2 and V is TRBV7-3, with a weak D call TRBD2 (6 bases). Germline lookup yields CDR1 SGHTA and CDR2 FQGTGA. This CDR3 comprises 13 residues. Trimming pared 4 bases from V and 6 bases from J, leaving 9 bases between. DNA for the CDR3: TGTGCCAGCAGCTCCAGGGAGGCCGGGGAGCTGTTTTTT. As protein: CASSSREAGELFF.